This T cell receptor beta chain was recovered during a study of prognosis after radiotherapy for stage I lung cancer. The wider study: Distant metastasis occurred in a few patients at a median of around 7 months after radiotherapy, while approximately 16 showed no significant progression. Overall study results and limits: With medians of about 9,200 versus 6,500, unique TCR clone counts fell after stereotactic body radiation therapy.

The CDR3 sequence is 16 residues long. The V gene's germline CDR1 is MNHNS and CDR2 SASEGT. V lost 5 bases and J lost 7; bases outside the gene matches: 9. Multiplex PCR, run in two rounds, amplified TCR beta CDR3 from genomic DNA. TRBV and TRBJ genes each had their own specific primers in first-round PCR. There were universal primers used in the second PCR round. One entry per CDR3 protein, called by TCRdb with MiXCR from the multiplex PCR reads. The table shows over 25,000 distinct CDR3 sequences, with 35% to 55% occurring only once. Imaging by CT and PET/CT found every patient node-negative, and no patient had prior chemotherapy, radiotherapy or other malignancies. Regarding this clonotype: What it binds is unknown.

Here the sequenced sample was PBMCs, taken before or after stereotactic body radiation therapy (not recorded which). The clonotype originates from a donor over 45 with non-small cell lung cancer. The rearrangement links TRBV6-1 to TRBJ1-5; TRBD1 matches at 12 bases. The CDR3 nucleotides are TGTGCCAGCAGTCCAGCCGGGACAGGGGGCATACAGCCCCAGCATTTT. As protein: CASSPAGTGGIQPQHF.